This TCR beta chain was identified in a study of CD8+ T cells in alopecia areata. This clone has more than one count but fewer than ten. This CDR3 region has 15 residues. The ends were cut back, 3 bases at V and 1 base at J, with 11 bases in the middle. Germline V CDR1 and CDR2: MNHEY, SMNVEV (reference sequence). Reverse transcribed after extraction, RNA yielded cDNA as the sequencing template. TCRdb's table, derived via immunoSEQ multiplex PCR, lists solely in-frame clones and lacks some. The table includes about 23,000 clones, roughly half detected once. The specimen sequenced was NKG2D-high CD8+ T cells sorted from blood. V and J are TRBV27 and TRBJ2-3; D possibly corresponds to TRBD2 (5 bases). This receptor was taken from a human donor with alopecia areata. CDR3 residues: CASSFGVIGTDTQYF. CDR3 coding DNA: TGTGCCAGCAGTTTCGGGGTAATCGGCACAGATACGCAGTATTTT.